One sample yielded the 22 T cell receptor beta chains listed below, sequenced in a study of T cells in Graves' hyperthyroidism and ophthalmopathy. Amplification of TCR beta CDR3 regions was performed using RNA transcripts as template. An initial round of RT-PCR targeting the TCR CDR3 relied on the HTBI primer set. Via MiXCR, TCRdb re-called the multiplex PCR reads, giving one row per CDR3 protein. The sample lists fewer than 650,000 distinct CDR3 sequences; around 50% were seen once. Sequencing was carried out using peripheral blood or thyroid tissue (not recorded which). The receptor set was obtained from an adult woman with Graves' disease, either hyperthyroidism or ophthalmopathy (not recorded which).

This clonotype appeared many times. This chain uses TRBV12-3 or TRBV12-4 with TRBJ1-4; 8 nucleotides line up with TRBD1. This CDR3 spans 16 amino acids. V trimming: 6 bases; J trimming: 4 bases; junction bases outside the gene matches: 10. CDR3 loop: CASSPRTGSDNEKLFF. The CDR3 nucleotides are TGTGCCAGCAGCCCCCGGACAGGGTCCGATAATGAAAAACTGTTTTTT.

This sequence joins TRBV5-1 and TRBJ1-6, with no clear D. This CDR3 contains 16 residues. Between the trimmed V and J ends, which lost 0 bases and 9 bases, there was a span of 16 bases. CDR1 is SGHRS and CDR2 is YFSETQ in the germline V gene. DNA for the CDR3: TGCGCCAGCAGCTTGGCGGAGGGCCAACTTGGTTCACCCCTCCACTTT. It codes for CASSLAEGQLGSPLHF.

About this clonotype itself: It is likely a read error, because the conserved phenylalanine at the end of the CDR3 is missing. No DNA is shown, since the ends of the CDR3 on it are uncertain; the CDR3 is the one TCRdb lists. V and J are TRBV7-8 and TRBJ2-2; the table assigns TRBD2, which was not confirmed against the DNA. The CDR3 adds up to 10 amino acids, both ends counted. CDR1 and CDR2 (germline): SGHVS, FQNEAQ. The CDR3 region is CASSSPGQFS.

This clonotype was seen at least ten times. The chain is built from TRBV10-3 and TRBJ1-5, with a tentative D call TRBD1 (6 bases). The CDR3 is 15 residues long. V gave up 5 bases and J gave up 2 bases, with 13 bases separating them. The V gene's germline CDR1 is ENHRY and CDR2 SYGVKD. Here the CDR3 reads CAISKDSVGNQPQHF. CDR3 sequence (DNA): TGTGCCATCAGTAAGGACAGTGTGGGCAATCAGCCCCAGCATTTT.

The rearrangement links TRBV29-1 to TRBJ2-7; perhaps TRBD2 as D (5 bases). Trimming stripped 8 bases from V and 2 bases from J, with 16 bases between. Per germline, CDR1 SQVTM and CDR2 ANQGSEA. CDR3 length equals 13 residues. CDR3 amino acids: CSFGEGKTYEQYF. As DNA, the CDR3 is TGCAGCTTTGGAGAGGGCAAGACCTACGAGCAGTACTTC.

This clonotype has just a few counts. This chain uses TRBV24-1 with TRBJ1-2; 9 bases match TRBD1. This CDR3 region has 13 residues. The V and J ends lost 7 bases and 7 bases, in that order; junction bases with no gene match: 6. Germline loops: CDR1 KGHDR, CDR2 SFDVKD. Here the CDR3 reads CATSPGQGFGYTF. The CDR3 region has the DNA TGTGCCACCAGCCCGGGACAGGGTTTTGGCTACACCTTC.

This clonotype was observed a single time. This sequence joins TRBV10-3 and TRBJ1-2, with TRBD1 matching over 7 bases. The CDR3 sequence is 14 residues long. V shed 6 bases and J 7 bases; nucleotides not matched to a gene: 11. Germline CDR1 reads ENHRY; CDR2 reads SYGVKD. The CDR3 is CAIRGGQASRGYTF. The DNA of the CDR3 is TGTGCCATCAGGGGAGGACAGGCCAGTCGTGGCTACACCTTC.

The genes are TRBV29-1 and TRBJ2-7; weak D call: TRBD2 (5 bases). V lost 6 bases and J 3 bases, leaving 12 bases between the germline ends. The CDR3 length is 12 residues. Looked up from germline, CDR1 is SQVTM and CDR2 is ANQGSEA. The CDR3 is CSVGGLGYEQYF. The CDR3 bases are TGCAGCGTCGGCGGACTTGGCTACGAGCAGTACTTC.

This clonotype was seen only once. This chain links TRBV29-1 with TRBJ2-5, with TRBD2 identical over 8 bases. The V segment lost 3 bases and the J segment 7 bases; nucleotides outside the gene matches: 4. CDR3 length: 12 residues. CDR1 is SQVTM and CDR2 is ANQGSEA in the germline V gene. The CDR3 nucleotides read TGCAGCGTTGAGGGACTAGGCGGGACCCAGTACTTC. Its translation: CSVEGLGGTQYF.

V and J are TRBV10-3 and TRBJ2-5; the match to TRBD2 covers 14 bases. The CDR3 sequence is 17 residues long. The V gene's germline CDR1 is ENHRY and CDR2 SYGVKD. V gave up 4 bases and J gave up 1 base; unmatched junction bases: 5. CDR3 coding DNA: TGTGCCATCAGTGCCGCCGGGACTAGCGGGGGCCAAGAGACCCAGTACTTC. Translated: CAISAAGTSGGQETQYF.

This clonotype was recorded at least ten times. One end of the junction does not line up with germline, which may come from a read error. The chain has TRBV7-7 and TRBJ1-6; D unclear. The germline V gene encodes CDR1 SSHAT and CDR2 FNYEAQ (reference sequence). The CDR3 has 13 residues. Here the CDR3 reads CASSLGTGSPLHF. The CDR3 DNA reads as TGTGCTAGCAGCTTAGGAACGGGATCACCCCTCCACTTT. Variable domain in full (rest from reference TRBV7-7 and TRBJ1-6): GAGVSQSPRYKVTKRGQDVTLRCDPISSHATLYWYQQALGQGPEFLTYFNYEAQPDKSGLPSDRFSAERPEGSISTLTIQRTEQRDSAMYRCASSLGTGSPLHFGNGTRLTVT.

This clonotype was counted at least ten times. CDR3 sequence reads: CASSLGSEAFF. Written as DNA, the CDR3 is TGTGCCAGCAGCCTCGGGTCAGAAGCTTTCTTT. The chain joins TRBV12-3 or TRBV12-4 to TRBJ1-1; no clear D gene. CDR3 length: 11 residues. The V end was cut by 6 bases, the J end by 8 bases, with 10 bases between.

Remarks on this clonotype: At one end the junction does not follow the germline gene, possibly because of a read error. This sequence joins TRBV2 and TRBJ2-6, with 7 bases that match TRBD1. CDR1 and CDR2 from the germline V gene are SNHLY and FYNNEI. The CDR3 is 13 amino acids. The CDR3 loop is CASTLGTADTEAF. DNA of the CDR3: TGTGCCAGCACACTCGGGACAGCGGACACTGAAGCTTTC.

This clonotype has a handful of counts. The V and J genes are TRBV7-8 and TRBJ2-7; tentatively, D is TRBD2 (7 bases). V was clipped by 11 bases and J by 2 bases, with 13 bases between them. The CDR3 extends over 12 amino acids. Germline assignment: CDR1 SGHVS and CDR2 FQNEAQ. The DNA for the CDR3 is TGTGCCTGGAGAGGGGGGGCCTACGAGCAGTACTTC. It codes for CAWRGGAYEQYF.

This CDR3 reads CASSFLVIDSHTSNYGYTF. The CDR3 DNA reads TGTGCCAGCAGCTTTTTAGTGATTGACAGTCACACCTCTAACTATGGCTACACCTTC. V and J are TRBV5-4 and TRBJ1-2; a weak D match, TRBD1 (5 bases). This CDR3 contains 19 residues. V lost 2 bases to trimming and J lost 0 bases, with 23 bases between them. In germline, CDR1 is SGHNT, CDR2 YYREEE (reference sequence).

This clonotype has ten or more counts. The V and J genes are TRBV7-2 and TRBJ2-2; D is ambiguous. V lost 5 bases and J 2 bases, leaving 9 bases between the germline ends. The germline gives CDR1 SGHTA, CDR2 FQGNSA. The CDR3 length is 14 residues. This CDR3 reads CASSRSGNTGELFF. As DNA, the CDR3 is TGTGCCAGCAGCCGCTCAGGAAACACCGGGGAGCTGTTTTTT.

This clonotype was counted many times. The rearrangement joins TRBV2 to TRBJ1-1; D perhaps matches TRBD1 (5 bases). Trimming took off 6 bases at V and 1 base at J, with 12 bases between the two ends. CDR1 is SNHLY and CDR2 is FYNNEI in the germline V gene. There are 14 residues in the CDR3. As DNA, the CDR3 is TGTGCCAGCAGCTATGGGGGGGGGAACACTGAAGCTTTCTTT. Amino acid sequence: CASSYGGGNTEAFF.

The CDR3 here is CSVSSGTGYEQYF. The CDR3 DNA sequence: TGCAGCGTTTCATCCGGGACAGGTTACGAGCAGTACTTC. The V gene is TRBV29-1, the J gene TRBJ2-7, with 8 bases lining up with TRBD1. Germline V gene sequence: CDR1 SQVTM, CDR2 ANQGSEA. This CDR3 region has 13 residues. V trimming: 5 bases; J trimming: 4 bases; junction bases outside the gene matches: 7.

The rearrangement uses TRBV12-3 or TRBV12-4 and TRBJ2-3; 12 positions agree with TRBD1. V shed 7 bases and J 6 bases; nucleotides not matched to a gene: 8. This CDR3 has 15 residues. CDR3 coding DNA: TGTGCCAGCACCCCCTCGGGACAGGGGGCTGATACGCAGTATTTT. Translating it yields CASTPSGQGADTQYF.

The chain couples TRBV20-1 to TRBJ1-1; no definite D call. The germline CDR1 and CDR2 sequences are DFQATT and SNEGSKA (reference sequence). V was shortened by 7 bases and J by 1 base, with 13 bases between the two germline ends. This CDR3 is 13 amino acids long. CDR3 residues: CSGALRKNTEAFF. The CDR3 DNA sequence: TGCAGTGGTGCCCTCAGAAAGAACACTGAAGCTTTCTTT.

The chain uses TRBV7-2 and TRBJ1-3; 7 nucleotides line up with TRBD1. Germline CDR1 reads SGHTA; CDR2 reads FQGNSA. With 0 bases clipped from V and 5 bases from J, the junction kept 4 bases outside the gene matches. The CDR3 covers 15 residues. In nucleotides, the CDR3 is TGTGCCAGCAGCTTAGCCGGGACAGCTAGAAACACCATATATTTT. Translating it yields CASSLAGTARNTIYF.

This clonotype was seen more than once but under ten times. This chain uses TRBV7-9 with TRBJ2-7; D may be TRBD1 (6 bases). The CDR3 length is 13 residues. Trimming stripped 4 bases from V and 3 bases from J, with 10 bases between. Germline loops: CDR1 SEHNR, CDR2 FQNEAQ (reference sequence). This CDR3 is CASSSTGFYEQYF. The DNA for the CDR3 is TGTGCCAGCAGCTCCACAGGGTTCTACGAGCAGTACTTC. Supplemented by reference TRBV7-9 and TRBJ2-7, the full variable domain reads DTGVSQNPRHKITKRGQNVTFRCDPISEHNRLYWYRQTLGQGPEFLTYFQNEAQLEKSRLLSDRFSAERPKGSFSTLEIQRTEQGDSAMYLCASSSTGFYEQYFGPGTRLTVT.